This entry lists 32 T cell receptor beta chains sequenced from one sample in a study of T cells in tumors after PD-1 blockade. Some clones are missing from TCRdb's copy, which holds only in-frame ones; the method was immunoSEQ multiplex PCR. The sample holds some 9,300 clones, about 67% seen once. Sequencing was performed on tumor tissue, taken after anti-PD-1 treatment. These receptors were collected from a human donor with basal cell carcinoma.

The V gene is TRBV30, the J gene TRBJ1-1; 8 bases match TRBD1. V lost 3 bases and J lost 6; bases outside the gene matches: 6. Per germline, CDR1 GTSNPN and CDR2 SVGIG (reference sequence). The CDR3 is 13 amino acids. The CDR3 coding sequence is TGTGCCTGGAGAAGGACAGGGTGGGCTGAAGCTTTCTTT. This encodes CAWRRTGWAEAFF.

The chain is built from TRBV5-6 and TRBJ2-7, with 7 bases identical to TRBD2. This CDR3 has 14 amino acids. Germline trimming cut 5 bases from V and 2 bases from J; bases unmatched to any gene: 7. The V gene's germline CDR1 is SGHDT and CDR2 YYEEEE. DNA of the CDR3: TGTGCCAGCAGTACTAGACTAGCCACCTACGAGCAGTACTTC. Encoded protein: CASSTRLATYEQYF.

This sequence joins TRBV7-2 and TRBJ2-6, with TRBD2 matching 8 bases. The CDR3 contains 16 residues. V lost 4 bases, J lost 4 bases, and 6 bases stayed unmatched. Germline CDR1 SGHTA, CDR2 FQGNSA. The CDR3 nucleotides read TGTGCCAGCAGCTCCCGTAGCGGGGCCGGGGCCAACGTCCTGACTTTC. Its translation: CASSSRSGAGANVLTF. The full variable domain, with the rest looked up from reference TRBV7-2 and TRBJ2-6, is GAGVSQSPSNKVTEKGKDVELRCDPISGHTALYWYRQSLGQGLEFLIYFQGNSAPDKSGLPSDRFSAERTGGSVSTLTIQRTQQEDSAVYLCASSSRSGAGANVLTFGAGSRLTVL.

The chain employs TRBV5-5 and TRBJ2-7; TRBD2 matches at 7 bases. Germline V gene sequence: CDR1 SGHKS, CDR2 YYEKEE (reference sequence). V was clipped by 7 bases and J by 4 bases; unmatched bases: 8. CDR3 size: 13 residues. CDR3 coding DNA: TGTGCCAGCTCTCAGGCGGGAGCGTACGAGCAGTACTTC. Translating gives CASSQAGAYEQYF. Looking up the rest from reference TRBV5-5 and TRBJ2-7 gives the full variable domain: DAGVTQSPTHLIKTRGQQVTLRCSPISGHKSVSWYQQVLGQGPQFIFQYYEKEERGRGNFPDRFSARQFPNYSSELNVNALLLGDSALYLCASSQAGAYEQYFGPGTRLTVT.

This clone has just a few counts. The chain joins TRBV25-1 to TRBJ1-1; the D is unclear. Deletions cut 4 bases from V and 3 bases from J, with 9 bases between. Germline lookup yields CDR1 MGHDK and CDR2 SYGVNS. The CDR3 has 13 residues. Here the CDR3 reads CASSVGMDTEAFF. The CDR3 region has the DNA TGTGCCAGCAGTGTAGGGATGGACACTGAAGCTTTCTTT.

Remarks on this clone: The conserved closing phenylalanine or tryptophan is absent in this CDR3, likely reflecting a read error. The DNA is omitted, as the CDR3 cannot be located on it reliably, and the CDR3 follows TCRdb's listing. J is TRBJ2-7 and V is TRBV21-1; TRBD2, the table's D call, was not compared with the DNA. TRBV21-1 constitutes a pseudogene. The CDR3 has 16 residues if both end residues are counted. The CDR3 loop reads CASSRTLATRVNEQYL.

This chain uses TRBV7-2 with TRBJ1-1, with 8 bases identical to TRBD1. The trim removed 8 bases at V and 3 bases at J, leaving 8 bases unmatched. Germline-derived CDR1 and CDR2 are SGHTA and FQGNSA. The CDR3 has 14 residues. The CDR3, as DNA: TGTGCCAGCGAGTCGGGACAGGCATACACTGAAGCTTTCTTT. Translation gives CASESGQAYTEAFF.

V is TRBV9 and J is TRBJ2-7; 11 bases align to TRBD1. Germline V lookup: CDR1 SGDLS, CDR2 YYNGEE. There are 16 residues in the CDR3. V dropped 0 bases and J dropped 2; count of bases not matched to a gene: 4. The CDR3 DNA is TGTGCCAGCAGCGTAGGAATGGGACAGGGGGCCTACGAGCAGTACTTC. Its translation: CASSVGMGQGAYEQYF.

The V and J genes are TRBV29-1 and TRBJ2-7; 11 positions agree with TRBD2. This CDR3 is built from 15 residues. Germline assignment: CDR1 SQVTM and CDR2 ANQGSEA. V dropped 0 bases and J dropped 6; count of bases not matched to a gene: 7. The CDR3 sequence is CSVEDLGTSGVEQYF. The CDR3 region has the DNA TGCAGCGTTGAAGATTTAGGGACTAGCGGTGTCGAGCAGTACTTC.

This sequence joins TRBV5-4 and TRBJ2-5; tentatively, D is TRBD1 (7 bases). This CDR3 spans 16 amino acids. Trimming cost V 4 bases and J 4 bases, with 20 bases left between them. CDR1 SGHNT and CDR2 YYREEE come from the germline V gene (reference sequence). The CDR3 loop reads CASSPPGNRGGETQYF. The CDR3, as DNA: TGTGCCAGCAGCCCACCGGGCAACAGGGGAGGAGAGACCCAGTACTTC.

The chain is built from TRBV19 and TRBJ2-7; 11 bases map to TRBD1. The CDR3 extends over 14 amino acids. Germline assignment: CDR1 LNHDA and CDR2 SQIVND (reference sequence). After removal of 7 bases from V and 6 bases from J, the junction contained 8 bases not matched to a gene. The CDR3, as DNA: TGTGCCAGTAACCCGGGACAGGGGGTCGCCGAGCAGTACTTC. The encoded protein is CASNPGQGVAEQYF. Drawing the rest from reference TRBV19 and TRBJ2-7, the complete variable domain is DGGITQSPKYLFRKEGQNVTLSCEQNLNHDAMYWYRQDPGQGLRLIYYSQIVNDFQKGDIAEGYSVSREKKESFPLTVTSAQKNPTAFYLCASNPGQGVAEQYFGPGTRLTVT.

The chain uses TRBV18 and TRBJ2-7; 9 bases are a match to TRBD1. Trimming took 4 bases from V and 7 from J; bases not matched to a gene: 8. Germline values: CDR1 KGHSH, CDR2 LQKENI. This CDR3 is 14 amino acids long. In nucleotides, the CDR3 is TGTGCCAGCTCACTCAGACAGGGGGACGGAGAGCAGTACTTC. Protein: CASSLRQGDGEQYF. The full variable domain, its missing parts supplied by reference TRBV18 and TRBJ2-7, is NAGVMQNPRHLVRRRGQEARLRCSPMKGHSHVYWYRQLPEEGLKFMVYLQKENIIDESGMPKERFSAEFPKEGPSILRIQQVVRGDSAAYFCASSLRQGDGEQYFGPGTRLTVT.

The gene calls are TRBV5-6 and TRBJ2-7; 9 bases agree with TRBD1. The germline gives CDR1 SGHDT, CDR2 YYEEEE. After removal of 2 bases from V and 5 bases from J, the junction contained 11 bases not matched to a gene. The CDR3 spans 16 residues. This CDR3 is CASSFRRTGVTHEQYF. CDR3 in DNA: TGTGCCAGCAGCTTCCGCCGGACAGGGGTGACCCACGAGCAGTACTTC.

The rearrangement uses TRBV9 and TRBJ1-4, with D possibly being TRBD1 (5 bases). Germline V gene sequence: CDR1 SGDLS, CDR2 YYNGEE. The CDR3 loop spans 17 amino acids. V lost 4 bases and J 3 bases, leaving 19 bases between the germline ends. For the CDR3, the DNA is TGTGCCAGCAGCCGTTCGGGGGTCGGGCTTGCTAATGAAAAACTGTTTTTT. It codes for CASSRSGVGLANEKLFF.

The V gene is TRBV25-1, the J gene TRBJ2-7; D is undetermined. V was shortened by 1 base and J by 4 bases, with 2 bases between the two germline ends. In germline, CDR1 is MGHDK, CDR2 SYGVNS. There are 11 residues in the CDR3. CDR3 sequence (DNA): TGTGCCAGCAGTGAATCGTACGAGCAGTACTTC. Protein product: CASSESYEQYF.

V usage is TRBV3-1 (or the pseudogene TRBV3-2) and J usage is TRBJ2-7; TRBD2 is a possible D gene (5 bases). Trimming took 5 bases from V and 7 from J, leaving 15 bases between them. From germline, CDR1 is LGHDT and CDR2 YNNKEL (reference sequence). The CDR3 covers 13 residues. The CDR3, as DNA: TGTGCCAGCAGCTCCGGGGTTGGAAGGGAGCAGTACTTC. This codes for CASSSGVGREQYF.

J is TRBJ2-2 and V is TRBV5-1, with a possible D match to TRBD1 (5 bases). Germline-derived CDR1 and CDR2 are SGHRS and YFSETQ. Between the trimmed V and J ends, which lost 4 bases and 5 bases, there was a span of 18 bases. The CDR3 runs 16 residues. The CDR3 DNA reads as TGCGCCAGCAGCCCTATGCGGACAAAAGAGACCGGGGAGCTGTTTTTT. Its protein is CASSPMRTKETGELFF.

This clone is a singleton in its sample. This sequence joins TRBV11-3 and TRBJ2-2; D is undetermined. Germline CDR1 is SGHNT and CDR2 is YENEEA. The CDR3 extends over 13 amino acids. V lost 1 base and J 5 bases, leaving 5 bases between the germline ends. The CDR3: CASSLVPTGELFF. The CDR3 DNA follows: TGTGCCAGCAGCTTAGTCCCGACCGGGGAGCTGTTTTTT.

This clone was observed once. The chain carries TRBV5-4 and TRBJ2-5; TRBD1 matches at 11 bases. Germline V gene sequence: CDR1 SGHNT, CDR2 YYREEE (reference sequence). This CDR3 spans 14 amino acids. The V gene end was trimmed by 0 bases and the J gene end by 7 bases; junction bases not matched to a gene: 2. The CDR3 region is CASSLEGTGGTQYF. CDR3 in DNA: TGTGCCAGCAGCTTGGAGGGGACAGGGGGGACCCAGTACTTC.

The gene calls are TRBV4-2 and TRBJ2-1, with a tentative D call TRBD2 (5 bases). Germline V gene data show CDR1 as LGHNA and CDR2 as YNFKEQ. Trimming took 4 bases from V and 0 from J, leaving 10 bases between them. The CDR3 sequence is 15 residues long. CDR3: CASSPSGNSYNEQFF. The CDR3 DNA reads TGTGCCAGCAGCCCGAGCGGAAACTCCTACAATGAGCAGTTCTTC.

This clone was seen a handful of times. The J gene is TRBJ1-4, the V gene TRBV30; D not resolved. This CDR3 has 15 residues. V gave up 5 bases and J gave up 0 bases, with 13 bases separating them. Looked up from germline, CDR1 is GTSNPN and CDR2 is SVGIG (reference sequence). The CDR3, as DNA: TGTGCCTGGGGCGTCCTCCTCTCAACTAATGAAAAACTGTTTTTT. The encoded protein is CAWGVLLSTNEKLFF.

The chain couples TRBV29-1 to TRBJ1-2, with 8 positions matching TRBD1. V was pared by 5 bases and J by 6 bases, with 5 bases of the junction left unmatched. The CDR3 consists of 12 residues. CDR1 is SQVTM and CDR2 is ANQGSEA in the germline V gene. Here the CDR3 reads CSVQSDRDGYTF. CDR3 bases: TGCAGCGTTCAATCGGACAGGGATGGCTACACCTTC. Using reference TRBV29-1 and TRBJ1-2 for the parts outside the CDR3, the full variable domain is SAVISQKPSRDICQRGTSLTIQCQVDSQVTMMFWYRQQPGQSLTLIATANQGSEATYESGFVIDKFPISRPNLTFSTLTVSNMSPEDSSIYLCSVQSDRDGYTFGSGTRLTVV.

The rearrangement uses TRBV5-4 and TRBJ2-5; the D is unclear. The CDR3 is made up of 12 amino acids. The germline V and J ends were trimmed by 2 bases and 9 bases, with 11 bases remaining between them. The germline V gene has CDR1 SGHNT and CDR2 YYREEE (reference sequence). The CDR3 loop reads CASSFPSKPQYF. The CDR3 nucleotides read TGTGCCAGCAGCTTCCCTAGTAAACCCCAGTACTTC.

The chain is built from TRBV9 and TRBJ2-3; D gene uncertain. The CDR3 consists of 14 residues. V was clipped by 3 bases and J by 0 bases, with 8 bases between them. Germline CDR1 and CDR2: SGDLS and YYNGEE. The CDR3 loop is CASSAYRSTDTQYF. CDR3 bases: TGTGCCAGCAGCGCCTACCGTAGCACAGATACGCAGTATTTT. Combining the CDR3 with reference TRBV9 and TRBJ2-3 gives the whole variable domain DSGVTQTPKHLITATGQRVTLRCSPRSGDLSVYWYQQSLDQGLQFLIQYYNGEERAKGNILERFSAQQFPDLHSELNLSSLELGDSALYFCASSAYRSTDTQYFGPGTRLTVL.

V and J are TRBV3-1 (or the pseudogene TRBV3-2) and TRBJ2-7; TRBD1 matches 8 bases. The CDR3 consists of 18 residues. Germline-derived CDR1 and CDR2 are LGHDT and YNNKEL (reference sequence). V shed 1 base, J shed 1 base, and the junction held 12 bases outside the gene matches. The CDR3 nucleotides are TGTGCCAGCAGCCAAGTATATAAACCGGGGACAGGATCCTACGAGCAGTACTTC. It encodes CASSQVYKPGTGSYEQYF.

This sequence joins TRBV7-3 and TRBJ2-1; the D gene is possibly TRBD2 (6 bases). Trimming pared 5 bases from V and 5 bases from J, leaving 16 bases between. The germline gives CDR1 SGHTA, CDR2 FQGTGA. The CDR3 sequence is 15 residues long. The CDR3 is CASSPLGGINNEQFF. In nucleotides, the CDR3 is TGTGCCAGCAGCCCGCTCGGGGGAATCAACAATGAGCAGTTCTTC. Full variable domain (missing parts from reference TRBV7-3 and TRBJ2-1): GAGVSQTPSNKVTEKGKYVELRCDPISGHTALYWYRQSLGQGPEFLIYFQGTGAADDSGLPNDRFFAVRPEGSVSTLKIQRTERGDSAVYLCASSPLGGINNEQFFGPGTRLTVL.

This clone has just one count. The V call is TRBV7-2, the J call TRBJ2-5, with TRBD2 matching 8 bases. The CDR3 consists of 15 residues. V lost 3 bases and J lost 5; bases outside the gene matches: 8. Germline loops: CDR1 SGHTA, CDR2 FQGNSA. The chain's CDR3 is CASSLEAGEGETQYF. CDR3 nucleotides: TGTGCCAGCAGCTTGGAAGCGGGAGAAGGGGAGACCCAGTACTTC.

There are a few counts of this clone. This sample includes further DNA sequences coding for the same CDR3. The rearrangement joins TRBV30 to TRBJ1-2, with D perhaps matching TRBD1 (5 bases). V dropped 1 base and J dropped 4 bases, with 10 bases sitting between them. Germline V lookup: CDR1 GTSNPN, CDR2 SVGIG (reference sequence). CDR3 size: 13 residues. The CDR3 region has the DNA TGTGCCTGGAGTGCCCAGGGAGGCTATGGCTACACCTTC. It encodes CAWSAQGGYGYTF.

This rearrangement joins TRBV9 to TRBJ1-4; D may be TRBD1 (5 bases). CDR3 length: 15 amino acids. Trimming shortened V by 4 bases and J by 7 bases, and 17 bases separated the two germline ends. Germline lookup yields CDR1 SGDLS and CDR2 YYNGEE. The CDR3 coding sequence is TGTGCCAGCAGCCCGCGCGGGGAGAGGGGTGAAAAACTGTTTTTT. As protein: CASSPRGERGEKLFF.

This chain connects TRBV4-3 to TRBJ1-1, with D hard to call. The V gene lost 0 bases and the J gene lost 0 bases, with 5 bases spanning the gap. Germline CDR1 LGHNA, CDR2 YSLEER. CDR3 length: 14 amino acids. CDR3 coding DNA: TGCGCCAGCAGCCAAGATCTCATGAACACTGAAGCTTTCTTT. Its translation: CASSQDLMNTEAFF.

V usage is TRBV9 and J usage is TRBJ2-3; either TRBD1 or TRBD2 may supply D (5 bases each). This CDR3 contains 13 residues. Germline-derived CDR1 and CDR2 are SGDLS and YYNGEE. Trimming removed 4 bases at V and 2 bases at J, with 8 bases between. For the CDR3, the DNA is TGTGCCAGCAGCCCGGGGACCACAGATACGCAGTATTTT. This translates into CASSPGTTDTQYF.

This chain joins TRBV7-9 and TRBJ1-1; no reliable D call. Trimming removed 6 bases from V and 3 bases from J, with 20 bases in between. CDR1 is SEHNR and CDR2 is FQNEAQ in the germline V gene (reference sequence). CDR3 size: 16 residues. The CDR3 region is CASSPAPPGLHTEAFF. The CDR3 nucleotides are TGTGCCAGCAGTCCGGCCCCTCCGGGCCTACACACTGAAGCTTTCTTT.